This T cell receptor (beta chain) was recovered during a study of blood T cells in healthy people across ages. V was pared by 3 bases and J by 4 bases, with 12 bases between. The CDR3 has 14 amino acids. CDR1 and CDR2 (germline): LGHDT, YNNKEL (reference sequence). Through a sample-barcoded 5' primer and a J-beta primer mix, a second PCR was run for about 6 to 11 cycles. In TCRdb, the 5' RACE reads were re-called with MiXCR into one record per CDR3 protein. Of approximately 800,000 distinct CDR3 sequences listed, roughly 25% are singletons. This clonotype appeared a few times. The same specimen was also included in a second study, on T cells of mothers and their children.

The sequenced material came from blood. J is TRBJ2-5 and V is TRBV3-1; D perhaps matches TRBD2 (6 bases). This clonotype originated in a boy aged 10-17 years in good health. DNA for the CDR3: TGTGCCAGCAGCCAGCGGGGATCGCGAGAGACCCAGTACTTC. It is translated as CASSQRGSRETQYF.